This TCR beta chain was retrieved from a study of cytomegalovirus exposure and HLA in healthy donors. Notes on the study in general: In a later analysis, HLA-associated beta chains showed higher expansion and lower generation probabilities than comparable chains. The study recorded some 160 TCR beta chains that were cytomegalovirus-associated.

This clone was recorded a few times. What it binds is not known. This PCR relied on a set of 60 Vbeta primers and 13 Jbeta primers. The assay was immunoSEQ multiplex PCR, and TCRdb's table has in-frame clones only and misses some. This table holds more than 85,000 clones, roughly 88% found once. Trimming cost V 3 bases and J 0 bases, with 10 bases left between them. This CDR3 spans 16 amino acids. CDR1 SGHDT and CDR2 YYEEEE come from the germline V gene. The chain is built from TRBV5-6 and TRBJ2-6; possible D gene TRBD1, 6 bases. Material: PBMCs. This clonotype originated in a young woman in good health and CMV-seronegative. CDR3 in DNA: TGTGCCAGCAGCTCCAGGGGTCTCTCTGGGGCCAACGTCCTGACTTTC. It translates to CASSSRGLSGANVLTF.